This is a list of T cell receptor beta chains from one sample in a study of T cells in Graves' hyperthyroidism and ophthalmopathy. Each CDR3 protein is one row after TCRdb ran MiXCR on the multiplex PCR reads. The sample comprises just under 750,000 distinct CDR3 sequences, over 35% of which are singletons, and 30% to 40% rests with the top ten. Sequenced: blood. The receptors here all came from a woman between 40 and 55 years old with Graves' hyperthyroidism. CDR3s include the opening cysteine and the closing phenylalanine or tryptophan. Fields, in order: D gene, CDR3 length, clone size, J gene, V gene, CDR3 protein, CDR3 DNA. D genes are given only for firm matches. Size tells how often a clone was seen (once, few, many) or the class of an expanded clone, and some rows leave it out.

D gene: TRBD1
CDR3 length: 15
clone size: NA
J gene: TRBJ1-1
V gene: TRBV2
CDR3 protein: CASSSGQIMNTEAFF
CDR3 DNA: TGTGCCAGCAGTTCGGGACAGATCATGAACACTGAAGCTTTCTTT

D gene: NA
CDR3 length: 15
clone size: many
J gene: TRBJ2-7
V gene: TRBV2
CDR3 protein: CASSEKAGFGNEQYF
CDR3 DNA: TGTGCCAGCAGTGAAAAGGCAGGGTTCGGAAACGAGCAGTACTTC

D gene: NA
CDR3 length: 10
clone size: NA
J gene: TRBJ2-5
V gene: TRBV29-1
CDR3 protein: CSVPTRAQYF
CDR3 DNA: TGCAGCGTCCCGACCCGAGCCCAGTACTTC

D gene: TRBD2
CDR3 length: 12
clone size: many
J gene: TRBJ2-7
V gene: TRBV25-1
CDR3 protein: CASSGGGREQYF
CDR3 DNA: TGTGCCAGCAGTGGGGGGGGACGGGAGCAGTACTTC

D gene: NA
CDR3 length: 16
clone size: few
J gene: TRBJ1-1
V gene: TRBV6-2/TRBV6-3
CDR3 protein: CASSPHRTALNTEAFF
CDR3 DNA: TGTGCCAGCAGTCCTCACAGGACAGCACTTAACACTGAAGCTTTCTTT

D gene: NA
CDR3 length: 14
clone size: many
J gene: TRBJ1-3
V gene: TRBV19
CDR3 protein: CASSIGENKNTIYF
CDR3 DNA: TGTGCCAGTAGTATAGGTGAGAACAAGAACACCATATATTTT

D gene: NA
CDR3 length: 14
clone size: NA
J gene: TRBJ2-7
V gene: TRBV7-9
CDR3 protein: CASSPPTYRYEQYF
CDR3 DNA: TGTGCCAGCTCACCGCCCACATACCGATACGAGCAGTACTTC

D gene: NA
CDR3 length: 13
clone size: many
J gene: TRBJ2-7
V gene: TRBV24-1
CDR3 protein: CATSGKISYEQYF
CDR3 DNA: TGTGCCACCAGTGGTAAGATAAGCTACGAGCAGTACTTC

D gene: NA
CDR3 length: 15
clone size: NA
J gene: TRBJ1-1
V gene: TRBV12-3/TRBV12-4
CDR3 protein: CASSHSTVFNTEAFF
CDR3 DNA: TGTGCCAGCAGTCATTCGACAGTTTTTAACACTGAAGCTTTCTTT

D gene: NA
CDR3 length: 12
clone size: many
J gene: TRBJ1-1
V gene: TRBV20-1
CDR3 protein: CSASPRFTEAFF
CDR3 DNA: TGCAGTGCTAGTCCGAGGTTCACTGAAGCTTTCTTT

D gene: NA
CDR3 length: 14
clone size: NA
J gene: TRBJ1-2
V gene: TRBV11-2
CDR3 protein: CASSLETVGSGCTF
CDR3 DNA: TGTGCCAGCAGCTTAGAGACAGTGGGGTCTGGCTGCACCTTC

D gene: NA
CDR3 length: 12
clone size: many
J gene: TRBJ2-7
V gene: TRBV10-3
CDR3 protein: CAISDPGYEQYF
CDR3 DNA: TGTGCCATCAGTGATCCAGGATACGAGCAGTACTTC

D gene: NA
CDR3 length: 14
clone size: NA
J gene: TRBJ1-5
V gene: TRBV5-6
CDR3 protein: CASSLLRDGRPQHF
CDR3 DNA: TGTGCCAGCAGCCTTCTTCGCGACGGGCGGCCCCAGCATTTT

D gene: NA
CDR3 length: 14
clone size: NA
J gene: TRBJ1-5
V gene: TRBV27
CDR3 protein: CASSLFAGMAPQHF
CDR3 DNA: TGTGCCAGCAGTTTATTTGCAGGGATGGCGCCCCAGCATTTT

D gene: NA
CDR3 length: 14
clone size: once
J gene: TRBJ1-1
V gene: TRBV10-3
CDR3 protein: CAISEAGGYTEAFF
CDR3 DNA: TGTGCCATCAGTGAGGCCGGTGGATACACTGAAGCTTTCTTT

D gene: TRBD1
CDR3 length: 14
clone size: NA
J gene: TRBJ2-5
V gene: TRBV7-7
CDR3 protein: CASSGETGEKTQYF
CDR3 DNA: TGTGCTAGCAGCGGAGAGACAGGGGAGAAGACCCAGTACTTC

D gene: NA
CDR3 length: 19
clone size: NA
J gene: TRBJ1-6
V gene: TRBV7-2
CDR3 protein: CASSLAPGRVGPGYSPLHF
CDR3 DNA: TGTGCCAGCAGCTTAGCGCCGGGCAGGGTGGGTCCAGGTTATTCACCCCTCCACTTT

D gene: TRBD2
CDR3 length: 14
clone size: NA
J gene: TRBJ2-7
V gene: TRBV20-1
CDR3 protein: CSASPSGRAYEQYF
CDR3 DNA: TGCAGTGCTAGTCCGAGCGGGAGAGCCTACGAGCAGTACTTC

D gene: TRBD2
CDR3 length: 17
clone size: NA
J gene: TRBJ2-5
V gene: TRBV7-2
CDR3 protein: CASSPNPAGVAKLTQYF
CDR3 DNA: TGTGCCAGCAGCCCGAATCCAGCGGGGGTAGCTAAATTGACCCAGTACTTC

D gene: NA
CDR3 length: 13
clone size: many
J gene: TRBJ1-5
V gene: TRBV12-3/TRBV12-4
CDR3 protein: CASSLALNQPQHF
CDR3 DNA: TGTGCTAGCAGCTTAGCGCTGAACCAGCCCCAGCATTTT

D gene: NA
CDR3 length: 17
clone size: NA
J gene: TRBJ1-3
V gene: TRBV4-3
CDR3 protein: CASSQDSRGVSGNTIYF
CDR3 DNA: TGCGCCAGCAGCCAAGATAGTCGGGGAGTCTCTGGAAACACCATATATTTT

D gene: TRBD1
CDR3 length: 17
clone size: NA
J gene: TRBJ1-1
V gene: TRBV12-5
CDR3 protein: CASGLELTGLLNTEAFF
CDR3 DNA: TGTGCTAGTGGTTTAGAACTGACAGGGTTGTTGAACACTGAAGCTTTCTTT

D gene: TRBD1
CDR3 length: 14
clone size: NA
J gene: TRBJ2-7
V gene: TRBV4-1
CDR3 protein: CASSRTGPLGEQYF
CDR3 DNA: TGCGCCAGCAGCCGGACAGGACCCCTTGGCGAGCAGTACTTC

D gene: NA
CDR3 length: 14
clone size: NA
J gene: TRBJ1-1
V gene: TRBV25-1
CDR3 protein: CACSAPERGTEAFF
CDR3 DNA: TGTGCCTGCAGTGCACCGGAGCGGGGGACTGAAGCTTTCTTT

D gene: TRBD2
CDR3 length: 13
clone size: NA
J gene: TRBJ2-5
V gene: TRBV20-1
CDR3 protein: CSALEAGEETQYF
CDR3 DNA: TGCAGTGCATTAGAGGCGGGGGAAGAGACCCAGTACTTC

D gene: NA
CDR3 length: 13
clone size: many
J gene: TRBJ2-7
V gene: TRBV20-1
CDR3 protein: CSARGRTAGEQYF
CDR3 DNA: TGCAGTGCTAGAGGTCGGACGGCTGGGGAGCAGTACTTC

D gene: NA
CDR3 length: 15
clone size: NA
J gene: TRBJ1-2
V gene: TRBV6-5
CDR3 protein: CASSLGRSTNYGYTF
CDR3 DNA: TGTGCCAGCAGTTTGGGACGTTCAACTAACTATGGCTACACCTTC

D gene: NA
CDR3 length: 17
clone size: NA
J gene: TRBJ2-7
V gene: TRBV7-2
CDR3 protein: CASSLARGSWGTYEQHF
CDR3 DNA: TGTGCCAGCAGCTTAGCTAGGGGGTCGTGGGGAACCTACGAGCAGCACTTC

D gene: TRBD1
CDR3 length: 16
clone size: NA
J gene: TRBJ1-3
V gene: TRBV12-3/TRBV12-4
CDR3 protein: CASRRDRGTPGNTIYF
CDR3 DNA: TGTGCCAGCAGGAGGGACAGGGGGACCCCTGGAAACACCATATATTTT

D gene: NA
CDR3 length: 14
clone size: NA
J gene: TRBJ2-5
V gene: TRBV7-9
CDR3 protein: CASSSPQGGQTQYF
CDR3 DNA: TGTGCCAGCAGCTCACCACAGGGAGGACAGACCCAGTACTTC

D gene: NA
CDR3 length: 13
clone size: NA
J gene: TRBJ2-3
V gene: TRBV10-3
CDR3 protein: CAISDSTGDTQYF
CDR3 DNA: TGTGCCATCAGTGACTCGACTGGAGATACGCAGTATTTT

D gene: TRBD1
CDR3 length: 15
clone size: NA
J gene: TRBJ1-2
V gene: TRBV4-3
CDR3 protein: CASSQEEGARNGYTF
CDR3 DNA: TGCGCCAGCAGCCAAGAGGAGGGGGCAAGGAATGGCTACACCTTC

D gene: TRBD1
CDR3 length: 17
clone size: NA
J gene: TRBJ1-2
V gene: TRBV25-1
CDR3 protein: CASSPLFGQGAGDGYTF
CDR3 DNA: TGTGCCAGCAGTCCTTTATTCGGGCAGGGGGCCGGGGATGGCTACACCTTC

D gene: TRBD2
CDR3 length: 13
clone size: many
J gene: TRBJ2-7
V gene: TRBV2
CDR3 protein: CASSEQREREQYF
CDR3 DNA: TGTGCCAGCAGTGAACAGCGGGAGCGTGAGCAGTACTTC

D gene: TRBD2
CDR3 length: 14
clone size: many
J gene: TRBJ2-5
V gene: TRBV7-2
CDR3 protein: CASSSPGGGETQYF
CDR3 DNA: TGTGCCAGCAGCTCCCCGGGGGGAGGAGAGACCCAGTACTTC

D gene: NA
CDR3 length: 13
clone size: NA
J gene: TRBJ2-1
V gene: TRBV7-9
CDR3 protein: CASSLWDYNEQFF
CDR3 DNA: TGTGCCAGCAGCTTGTGGGACTACAATGAGCAGTTCTTC

D gene: NA
CDR3 length: 14
clone size: many
J gene: TRBJ1-2
V gene: TRBV5-1
CDR3 protein: CASSLGQPNYGYTF
CDR3 DNA: TGTGCCAGCAGCCTCGGACAGCCTAACTATGGCTACACCTTC

D gene: NA
CDR3 length: 17
clone size: few
J gene: TRBJ2-5
V gene: TRBV5-1
CDR3 protein: CASSLAGTSIGRETQYF
CDR3 DNA: TGCGCCAGCAGCTTGGCTGGGACAAGCATCGGGCGGGAGACCCAGTACTTC

D gene: TRBD1
CDR3 length: 14
clone size: NA
J gene: TRBJ1-2
V gene: TRBV6-1
CDR3 protein: CASRTGQGVYGYTF
CDR3 DNA: TGTGCCAGCAGGACAGGACAGGGGGTTTATGGCTACACCTTC

D gene: TRBD1
CDR3 length: 19
clone size: once
J gene: TRBJ2-2
V gene: TRBV7-9
CDR3 protein: CASSQIRGPGQAITGELFF
CDR3 DNA: TGTGCCAGCAGCCAGATAAGGGGACCGGGACAGGCAATCACCGGGGAGCTGTTTTTT

D gene: NA
CDR3 length: 13
clone size: many
J gene: TRBJ1-1
V gene: TRBV7-9
CDR3 protein: CASSFPGNTEAFF
CDR3 DNA: TGTGCCAGCAGCTTCCCGGGAAACACTGAAGCTTTCTTT

D gene: NA
CDR3 length: 12
clone size: NA
J gene: TRBJ2-3
V gene: TRBV10-3
CDR3 protein: CAISVVTDTQYF
CDR3 DNA: TGTGCCATCAGTGTGGTAACAGATACGCAGTATTTT

D gene: NA
CDR3 length: 15
clone size: many
J gene: TRBJ1-6
V gene: TRBV3-1
CDR3 protein: CASSQVGKEHSPLHF
CDR3 DNA: TGTGCCAGCAGCCAAGTGGGAAAAGAGCATTCACCCCTCCACTTT

D gene: TRBD1
CDR3 length: 13
clone size: few
J gene: TRBJ1-1
V gene: TRBV29-1
CDR3 protein: CSVGYRGNTEAFF
CDR3 DNA: TGCAGCGTGGGATACAGGGGAAACACTGAAGCTTTCTTT

D gene: TRBD2
CDR3 length: 15
clone size: many
J gene: TRBJ2-7
V gene: TRBV20-1
CDR3 protein: CSARASGRSYLSSYF
CDR3 DNA: TGCAGTGCTAGGGCTAGCGGGCGCTCCTATCTATCATCGTACTTC

D gene: NA
CDR3 length: 14
clone size: NA
J gene: TRBJ1-6
V gene: TRBV19
CDR3 protein: CASSRGAPESPLHF
CDR3 DNA: TGTGCCAGTAGTAGGGGGGCACCCGAATCACCCCTCCACTTT

D gene: NA
CDR3 length: 12
clone size: NA
J gene: TRBJ1-1
V gene: TRBV7-2
CDR3 protein: CASTTTNTEAFF
CDR3 DNA: TGTGCCAGCACCACGACGAACACTGAAGCTTTCTTT

D gene: NA
CDR3 length: 13
clone size: many
J gene: TRBJ2-5
V gene: TRBV6-4
CDR3 protein: CASSLQVGETQYF
CDR3 DNA: TGTGCCAGCAGCTTACAGGTCGGAGAGACCCAGTACTTC

D gene: NA
CDR3 length: 16
clone size: NA
J gene: TRBJ2-7
V gene: TRBV10-3
CDR3 protein: CATGSPMKFTAYEQYF
CDR3 DNA: TGTGCCACCGGATCTCCCATGAAGTTCACGGCCTACGAGCAGTACTTC

D gene: NA
CDR3 length: 13
clone size: NA
J gene: TRBJ2-7
V gene: TRBV18
CDR3 protein: CAGAERPTYEQYF
CDR3 DNA: TGTGCTGGCGCGGAGCGACCAACATACGAGCAGTACTTC

D gene: TRBD1
CDR3 length: 14
clone size: many
J gene: TRBJ1-1
V gene: TRBV7-2
CDR3 protein: CASSSGQGTTEAFF
CDR3 DNA: TGTGCCAGCAGCTCCGGACAGGGGACCACTGAAGCTTTCTTT

D gene: NA
CDR3 length: 15
clone size: NA
J gene: TRBJ2-3
V gene: TRBV4-1
CDR3 protein: CASSLTSLAGATQYF
CDR3 DNA: TGCGCCAGCAGCCTTACTTCGCTAGCAGGCGCTACGCAGTATTTT

D gene: NA
CDR3 length: 16
clone size: many
J gene: TRBJ1-2
V gene: TRBV7-9
CDR3 protein: CASSPSVSGIAYGYTF
CDR3 DNA: TGTGCCAGCAGCCCCAGCGTTTCAGGGATCGCCTATGGCTACACCTTC

D gene: NA
CDR3 length: 13
clone size: many
J gene: TRBJ2-5
V gene: TRBV7-2
CDR3 protein: CASSLGSPETQYF
CDR3 DNA: TGTGCCAGCAGCTTAGGTAGCCCAGAGACCCAGTACTTC

D gene: NA
CDR3 length: 14
clone size: few
J gene: TRBJ2-5
V gene: TRBV4-1
CDR3 protein: CASSHTADKETQYF
CDR3 DNA: TGCGCCAGCAGCCACACCGCAGATAAAGAGACCCAGTACTTC

D gene: TRBD1
CDR3 length: 15
clone size: NA
J gene: TRBJ2-3
V gene: TRBV7-2
CDR3 protein: CASSGTGLSTDTQYF
CDR3 DNA: TGCGCCAGCAGCGGGACAGGGCTTAGCACAGATACGCAGTATTTT

D gene: NA
CDR3 length: 16
clone size: NA
J gene: TRBJ1-2
V gene: TRBV2
CDR3 protein: CASTLRDGRANYGYTF
CDR3 DNA: TGTGCCAGCACCCTAAGGGACGGTCGGGCTAACTATGGCTACACCTTC

D gene: TRBD1
CDR3 length: 15
clone size: NA
J gene: TRBJ2-5
V gene: TRBV28
CDR3 protein: CASNPGQGRQETQYF
CDR3 DNA: TGTGCCAGCAATCCGGGACAGGGTAGGCAAGAGACCCAGTACTTC

D gene: NA
CDR3 length: 17
clone size: NA
J gene: TRBJ1-5
V gene: TRBV6-5
CDR3 protein: CASSPGGWGRGNQPQHF
CDR3 DNA: TGTGCCAGCAGTCCGGGCGGGTGGGGTCGCGGCAATCAGCCCCAGCATTTT